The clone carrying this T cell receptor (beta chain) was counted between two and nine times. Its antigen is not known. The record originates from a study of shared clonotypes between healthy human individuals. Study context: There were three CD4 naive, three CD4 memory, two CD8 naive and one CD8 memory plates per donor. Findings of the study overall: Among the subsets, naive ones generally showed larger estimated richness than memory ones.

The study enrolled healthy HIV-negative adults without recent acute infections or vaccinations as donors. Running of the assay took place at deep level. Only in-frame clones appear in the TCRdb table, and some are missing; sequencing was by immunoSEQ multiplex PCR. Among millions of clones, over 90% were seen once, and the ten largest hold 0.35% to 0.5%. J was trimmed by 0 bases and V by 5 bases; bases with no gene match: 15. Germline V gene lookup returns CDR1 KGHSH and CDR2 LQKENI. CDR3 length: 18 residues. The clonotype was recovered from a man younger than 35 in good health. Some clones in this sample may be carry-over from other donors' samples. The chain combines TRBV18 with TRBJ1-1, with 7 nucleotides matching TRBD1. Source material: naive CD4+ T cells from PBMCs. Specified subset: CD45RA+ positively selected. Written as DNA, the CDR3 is TGTGCCAGCTCATACTTAACTTCCGGGACAGCAATGAACACTGAAGCTTTCTTT. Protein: CASSYLTSGTAMNTEAFF. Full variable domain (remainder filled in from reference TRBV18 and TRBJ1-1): NAGVMQNPRHLVRRRGQEARLRCSPMKGHSHVYWYRQLPEEGLKFMVYLQKENIIDESGMPKERFSAEFPKEGPSILRIQQVVRGDSAAYFCASSYLTSGTAMNTEAFFGQGTRLTVV.